This TCR beta chain was recorded in a study of cytomegalovirus exposure and HLA in healthy donors. General study results and limits: Many donors carried some public TCRs, although rarity characterized most TCR sequences. Cytomegalovirus-associated status was assigned to approximately 160 TCR beta chains. In a later analysis, approximately 18,000 TCR beta sequences were associated with HLA alleles at 0.05 false discovery rate.

With regard to this clone: Its antigen remains unknown.

The PCR employed 60 Vbeta primers together with 13 Jbeta primers. The method was immunoSEQ multiplex PCR; TCRdb's version includes in-frame clones alone and lacks a portion of them. The sample contains about 130,000 clones, 79% of which appear only once. V trimming: 4 bases; J trimming: 7 bases; junction bases outside the gene matches: 3. Germline CDR1 LNHNV, CDR2 YYDKDF (reference sequence). CDR3 size: 15 residues. The sequencing sample was made of PBMCs. The clonotype comes from a man between 35 and 55 years old in good health and CMV-seropositive. The genes are TRBV15 and TRBJ2-1, with 14 bases matching TRBD2. In DNA form, the CDR3 reads TGTGCCACCAGCACCGGACTAGCGGGAGGAAATGAGCAGTTCTTC. Its translation is CATSTGLAGGNEQFF.